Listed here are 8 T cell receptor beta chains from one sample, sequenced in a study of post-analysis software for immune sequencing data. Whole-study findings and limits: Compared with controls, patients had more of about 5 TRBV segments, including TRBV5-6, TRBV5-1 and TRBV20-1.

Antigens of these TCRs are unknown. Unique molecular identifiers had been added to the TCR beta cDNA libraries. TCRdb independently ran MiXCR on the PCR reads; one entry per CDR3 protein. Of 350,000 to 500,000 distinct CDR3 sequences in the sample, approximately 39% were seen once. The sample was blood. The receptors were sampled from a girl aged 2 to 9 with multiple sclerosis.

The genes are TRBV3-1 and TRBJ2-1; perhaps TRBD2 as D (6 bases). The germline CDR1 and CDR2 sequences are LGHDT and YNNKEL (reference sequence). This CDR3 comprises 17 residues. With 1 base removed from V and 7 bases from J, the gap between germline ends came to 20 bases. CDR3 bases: TGTGCCAGCAGCCAAGCGCACGGGAGCTACATGAGGAATGAGCAGTTCTTC. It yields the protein CASSQAHGSYMRNEQFF.

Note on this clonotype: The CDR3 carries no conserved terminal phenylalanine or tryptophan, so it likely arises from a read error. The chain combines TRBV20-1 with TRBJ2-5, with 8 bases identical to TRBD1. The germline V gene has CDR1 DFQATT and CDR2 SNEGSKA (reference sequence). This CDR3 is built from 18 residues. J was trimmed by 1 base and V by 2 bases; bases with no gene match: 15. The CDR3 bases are TGCAGTGCTAGACATCGGACAGGGATGGGGAGAGGCCAAGAGACCCAGTACTTA. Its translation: CSARHRTGMGRGQETQYL.

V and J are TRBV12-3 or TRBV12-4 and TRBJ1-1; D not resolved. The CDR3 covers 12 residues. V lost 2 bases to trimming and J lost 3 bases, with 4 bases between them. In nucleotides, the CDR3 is TGTGCCAGCAGTTTAAGGGACACTGAAGCTTTCTTT. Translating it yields CASSLRDTEAFF.

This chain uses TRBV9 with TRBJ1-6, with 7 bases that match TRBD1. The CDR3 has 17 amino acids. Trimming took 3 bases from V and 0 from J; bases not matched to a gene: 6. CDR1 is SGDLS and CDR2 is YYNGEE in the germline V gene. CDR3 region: CASSEPQGSSYNSPLHF. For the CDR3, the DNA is TGTGCCAGCAGCGAACCACAGGGGAGCTCCTATAATTCACCCCTCCACTTT.

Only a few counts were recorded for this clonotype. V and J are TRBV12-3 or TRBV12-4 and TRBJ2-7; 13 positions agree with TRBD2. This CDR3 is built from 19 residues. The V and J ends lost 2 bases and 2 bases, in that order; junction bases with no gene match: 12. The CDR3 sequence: CASSLSSGTSGISTYEQYF. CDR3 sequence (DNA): TGTGCCAGCAGTTTATCGTCCGGGACTAGCGGGATTTCGACCTACGAGCAGTACTTC.

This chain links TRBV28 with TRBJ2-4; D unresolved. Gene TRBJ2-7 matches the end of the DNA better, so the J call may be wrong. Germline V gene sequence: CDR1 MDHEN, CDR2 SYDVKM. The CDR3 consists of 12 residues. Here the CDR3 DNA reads TGTGCCAGCAGTTTACCGGCCTACGAGCAGTACTTC. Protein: CASSLPAYEQYF.

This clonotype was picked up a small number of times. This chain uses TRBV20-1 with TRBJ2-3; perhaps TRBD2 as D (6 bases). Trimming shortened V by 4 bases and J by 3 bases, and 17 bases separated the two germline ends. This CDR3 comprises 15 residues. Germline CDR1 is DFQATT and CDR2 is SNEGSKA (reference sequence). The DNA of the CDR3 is TGCAGTGCTACGGTCCGGGAGAAGAGGACAGATACGCAGTATTTT. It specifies CSATVREKRTDTQYF.

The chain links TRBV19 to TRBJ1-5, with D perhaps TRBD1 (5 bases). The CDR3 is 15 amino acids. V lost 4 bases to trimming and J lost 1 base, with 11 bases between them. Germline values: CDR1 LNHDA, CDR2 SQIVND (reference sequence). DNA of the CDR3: TGTGCCAGTAGTACCAGGGTATCGAGCAATCAGCCCCAGCATTTT. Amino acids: CASSTRVSSNQPQHF.